This TCR beta chain was retrieved from a study of T-cell reconstitution after alpha-beta-depleted transplantation in children. Regarding the study as a whole: Among T cells one year after transplant, newly produced cells accounted for most counts and diversity.

It was with unique molecular identifiers that the TCRbeta library was prepared. From the PCR reads, TCRdb called clonotypes with MiXCR, one entry per CDR3 protein. The sample holds hundreds of thousands of distinct CDR3 sequences, about 12% seen once. This clonotype has a count of ten or more. Its specificity is unknown. CDR1 and CDR2 (germline): KGHSH, LQKENI. The V end lost 6 bases, the J end lost 9 bases, and 9 bases lay between the germline ends. The CDR3 has 12 residues. This sample comprised PBMCs, obtained before TCRalphabeta/CD19-depleted stem cell transplant. This sequence was found in a girl aged 2-10 years with congenital amegakaryocytic thrombocytopenia, due to receive a stem cell transplant. The rearrangement links TRBV18 to TRBJ1-6; the D is unclear. CDR3 bases: TGTGCCAGCTCCTCAAGTTCTTCACCCCTCCACTTT. The encoded protein is CASSSSSSPLHF.